The clone carrying this TCR beta chain has at least ten counts. Its antigen is as yet unknown. The germline gives CDR1 PRHDT, CDR2 FYEKMQ (reference sequence). The V end was cut by 4 bases, the J end by 6 bases, with 19 bases between. The CDR3 has 16 amino acids. These data are taken from a study of T cells after posttransplantation cyclophosphamide. Data came from immunoSEQ multiplex PCR; TCRdb stores just in-frame clones and leaves some out. Observed are fewer than 40,000 clones, no singletons, with the top ten taking about 4.2%. General observations from the study: After PTCy, TRB diversity resembled that of CNI/methotrexate controls.

Sequencing used PBMCs. The sequence was collected from a woman aged 45 to 65 in good health and a related stem cell transplant donor. The chain has TRBV13 and TRBJ1-3; D uncertain. CDR3 in amino acids: CASSSLRGGYENTIYF. CDR3 nucleotides: TGTGCCAGCAGCTCCCTTCGGGGAGGGTATGAAAACACCATATATTTT.